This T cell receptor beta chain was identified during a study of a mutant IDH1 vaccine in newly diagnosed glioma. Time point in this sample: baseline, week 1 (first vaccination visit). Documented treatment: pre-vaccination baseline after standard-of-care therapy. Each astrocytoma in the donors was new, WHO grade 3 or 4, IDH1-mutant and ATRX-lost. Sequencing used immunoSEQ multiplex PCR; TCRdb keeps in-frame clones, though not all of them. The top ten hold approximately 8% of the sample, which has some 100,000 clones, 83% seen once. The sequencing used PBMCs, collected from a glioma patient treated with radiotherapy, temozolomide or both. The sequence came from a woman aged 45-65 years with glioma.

The CDR3 coding sequence is TGTGCCAGCAGCGTAGGACAGGGATCCTACAATGAGCAGTTCTTC. Residues: CASSVGQGSYNEQFF. V gene TRBV9 combines with J gene TRBJ2-1, with TRBD1 identical over 7 bases. With V trimmed by 0 bases and J by 1 base, 1 base remained unmatched. The germline CDR1 and CDR2 sequences are SGDLS and YYNGEE. This CDR3 is built from 15 residues.